The entry below gives a single T cell receptor (beta chain) sequence along with its context. The data stem from a study of T cell changes during pregnancy in multiple sclerosis. Generated by immunoSEQ multiplex PCR, the TCRdb table keeps only in-frame clones and is missing some. The sample records some 50,000 clones, just under 95% being singletons. CDR3 size: 19 residues. Looked up from germline, CDR1 is GTSNPN and CDR2 is SVGIG (reference sequence). Trimming took 5 bases from V and 5 from J; bases not matched to a gene: 21. This specimen was CD8+ T cells from peripheral blood mononuclear cells, taken in the first trimester of pregnancy. This sequence originates from a female donor with multiple sclerosis, enrolled in a pregnancy study. This chain uses TRBV30 with TRBJ2-7; 13 nucleotides line up with TRBD2. CDR3 loop: CAWSKAFFGLAGELHEQYF. The DNA for the CDR3 is TGTGCCTGGTCGAAAGCCTTCTTCGGACTAGCGGGAGAGTTGCACGAGCAGTACTTC.